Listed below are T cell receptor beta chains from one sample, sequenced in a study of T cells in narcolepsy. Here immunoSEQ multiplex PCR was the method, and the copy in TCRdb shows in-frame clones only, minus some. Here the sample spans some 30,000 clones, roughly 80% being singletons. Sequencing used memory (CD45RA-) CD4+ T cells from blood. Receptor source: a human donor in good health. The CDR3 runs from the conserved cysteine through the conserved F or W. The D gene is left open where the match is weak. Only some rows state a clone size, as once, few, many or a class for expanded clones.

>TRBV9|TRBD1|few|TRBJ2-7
TGTGCCAGCAGCGTAGGGGGACAGGGGGCCTACGAGCAGTACTTC
CASSVGGQGAYEQYF
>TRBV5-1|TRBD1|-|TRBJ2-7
TGCGCCAGCAGCCTCGCCGGGACAGGGGGATTCTCCTACGAGCAGTACTTC
CASSLAGTGGFSYEQYF
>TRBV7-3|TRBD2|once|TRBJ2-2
TGTGCCAGCAGCTCGCGGACTAGCGGGGAGCTGTTTTTT
CASSSRTSGELFF
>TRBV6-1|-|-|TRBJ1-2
TGTGCCAGCACCCCGGACAGAAGGGGCTACACCTTC
CASTPDRRGYTF
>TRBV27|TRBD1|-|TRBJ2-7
TGTGCCAGCAGTCTCACGCCCCCGGGACAGTCCTCACGGCAGTACTTC
CASSLTPPGQSSRQYF
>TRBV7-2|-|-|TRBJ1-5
TGTGCCAGCAGCTCTGCCTTTGGCTTATCTAGCCAGCATTTT
CASSSAFGLSSQHF
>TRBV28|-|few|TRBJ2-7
TGTGCCAGCAGTACCGGGGCCCTCGCCGAGCAGTACTTC
CASSTGALAEQYF
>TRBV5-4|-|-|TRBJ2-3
TGTGCCAGCAGCTTGGAAGGGGGGCGCACAGATACGCAGTATTTT
CASSLEGGRTDTQYF
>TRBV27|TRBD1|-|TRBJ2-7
TGTGCCAGCAGTGACCCCCCCGGGACAGGGAAGCACGAGCAGTACTTC
CASSDPPGTGKHEQYF
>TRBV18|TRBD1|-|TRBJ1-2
TGTGCCAGCTCACCGGAACAGGGGGCGCGCTATGGCTACACCTTC
CASSPEQGARYGYTF
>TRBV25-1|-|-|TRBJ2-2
TGTGCCAGCAGGTACTCCACGGGGTCCAACACCGGGGAGCTGTTTTTT
CASRYSTGSNTGELFF
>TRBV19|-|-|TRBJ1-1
TGTGCCAGTAGTATCTATGCTTCCAGCAAGAACACTGAAGCTTTCTTT
CASSIYASSKNTEAFF
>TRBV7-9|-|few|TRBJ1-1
TGTGCCAGCAGCTTAGCAACCTCGAACACTGAAGCTTTCTTT
CASSLATSNTEAFF
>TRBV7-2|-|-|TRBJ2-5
TGTGCCAGCAGCCAGGAAGGGGGGACAGAGACCCAGTACTTC
CASSQEGGTETQYF
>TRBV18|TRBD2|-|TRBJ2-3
TGTGCCAGCTCACCACGCGCTAGCGGGGGGTCAGATACGCAGTATTTT
CASSPRASGGSDTQYF
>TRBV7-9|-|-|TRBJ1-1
TGTGCCAGCAGCTTAGGGGGAGGCCGGACCGGGGACACTGAAGCTTTCTTT
CASSLGGGRTGDTEAFF
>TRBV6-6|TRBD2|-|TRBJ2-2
TGTGCCAGCAGTCAACCGGGACTAGCGGGGCCCGGGGAGCTGTTTTTT
CASSQPGLAGPGELFF
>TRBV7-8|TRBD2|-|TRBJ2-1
TGTGCCAGCAGCCCTAGCGGGGGGAATTTTGCGAATGAGCAGTTCTTC
CASSPSGGNFANEQFF
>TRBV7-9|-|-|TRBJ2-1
TGTGCCAGCACCTTATATAATGAGCAGTTCTTC
CASTLYNEQFF
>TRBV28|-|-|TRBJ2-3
TGTGCCAGCAGTCGTCGGCGAGATGCGCAGTATTTT
CASSRRRDAQYF
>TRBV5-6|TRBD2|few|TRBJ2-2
TGTGCCAGCAGCTTGGATAGCGGGAGCACCGGGGAGCTGTTTTTT
CASSLDSGSTGELFF
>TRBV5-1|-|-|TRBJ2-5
TGCGCCAGCAGCTTGTCAGGGGGAGGAGAGACCCAGTACTTC
CASSLSGGGETQYF
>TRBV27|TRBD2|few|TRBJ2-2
TGTGCCAGCAGAAGTCTAGCGGGAGACACCGGGGAGCTGTTTTTT
CASRSLAGDTGELFF
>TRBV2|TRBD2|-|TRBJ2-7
TGTGCCAGCAGTGTGGGCGGGAGGAGGTACGAGCAGTACTTC
CASSVGGRRYEQYF
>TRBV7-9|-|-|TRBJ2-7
TGTGCCAGCAGCTTAGCCAAGGGTGGCGAGCAGTACTTC
CASSLAKGGEQYF
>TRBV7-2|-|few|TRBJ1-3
TGTGCCAGCAGCTTCTTGACACCTGGAAACACCATATATTTT
CASSFLTPGNTIYF
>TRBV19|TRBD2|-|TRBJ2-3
TGTGCCAGTAGTCCTACTAGCGGGAGGGGCACAGATACGCAGTATTTT
CASSPTSGRGTDTQYF
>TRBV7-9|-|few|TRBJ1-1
TGTGCCAGCACGCCGCGCCAAGCCAACACTGAAGCTTTCTTT
CASTPRQANTEAFF
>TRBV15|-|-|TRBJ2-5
TGTGCCACCAGCAGAGATTCACCGAGGAGGGAGTACTTC
CATSRDSPRREYF
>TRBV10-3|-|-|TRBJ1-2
TGTGCCATCAGTGAGGGCGTCACTAACTATGGCTACACCTTC
CAISEGVTNYGYTF
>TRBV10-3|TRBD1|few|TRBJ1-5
TGTGCCATCAGTGGGACAGGGGATCAGCCCCAGCATTTT
CAISGTGDQPQHF
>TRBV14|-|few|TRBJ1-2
TGTGCCAGCAGCCAAGTACAGTCCGGGGGCTACACCTTC
CASSQVQSGGYTF
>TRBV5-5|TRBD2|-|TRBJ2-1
TGTGCCAGCAGCACCGGACTAGCGGGGGGCCTCCTGAACAATGAGCAGTTCTTC
CASSTGLAGGLLNNEQFF
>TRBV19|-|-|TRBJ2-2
TGTGCCAGTAGTGCCCGACCTCTAGGGGACACAAACACCGGGGAGCTGTTTTTT
CASSARPLGDTNTGELFF
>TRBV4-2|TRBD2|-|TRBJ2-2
TGTGCCAGCAGCCAAGGAACTAGCGGGGGCGCCGGGGAGCTGTTTTTT
CASSQGTSGGAGELFF
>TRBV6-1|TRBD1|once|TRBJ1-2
TGTGCCAGCAGTCTGACAGGGCAGAATGGCTACACCTTC
CASSLTGQNGYTF
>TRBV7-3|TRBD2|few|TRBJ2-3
TGTGCCAGCAGCCTAGCGGGGGGCCGCACAGATACGCAGTATTTT
CASSLAGGRTDTQYF
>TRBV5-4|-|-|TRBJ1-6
TGTGCCAGCAGCCGGGGTGTTTATGATAATTCACCCCTCCACTTT
CASSRGVYDNSPLHF
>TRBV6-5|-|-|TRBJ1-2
TGTGCCTGCAACTGGCGAGGGGCTGACGGCTACACCTTC
CACNWRGADGYTF
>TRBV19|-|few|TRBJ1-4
TGTGCCAGTAGTATGGCCGGGTACAGGGAAAAACTGTTTTTT
CASSMAGYREKLFF
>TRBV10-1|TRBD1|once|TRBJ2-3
TGCGCCAGCAGTTCTGGGACAGGGTGGAACACAGATACGCAGTATTTT
CASSSGTGWNTDTQYF
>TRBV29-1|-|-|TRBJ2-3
TGCAGCGTTGGAAGGGGCTCTACAGATACGCAGTATTTT
CSVGRGSTDTQYF
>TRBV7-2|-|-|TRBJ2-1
TGTGCCAGCAGCTTGGCGGGGTGGGGTGAGCAGTTCTTC
CASSLAGWGEQFF
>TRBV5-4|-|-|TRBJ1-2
TGTGCCAGCAGCCCCTCATCCTCCCTCTATGGCTACACCTTC
CASSPSSSLYGYTF
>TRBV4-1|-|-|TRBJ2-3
TGCGCCAGCAGCCAAGCTGATGGCGGTAGTGCGCAGTATTTT
CASSQADGGSAQYF
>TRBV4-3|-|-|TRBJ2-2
TGCGCCAGCAGCCAAGAGCCGAACCCCACCGGGGAGCTGTTTTTT
CASSQEPNPTGELFF
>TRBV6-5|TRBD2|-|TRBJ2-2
TGTGCCAGCCAACTAGCGGGAGGGCCGTCCGGGGAGCTGTTTTTT
CASQLAGGPSGELFF
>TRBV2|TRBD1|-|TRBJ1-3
TGTGCCAGCAGTGTGAAATTTGGGACAGGGTCTGGAAACACCATATATTTT
CASSVKFGTGSGNTIYF
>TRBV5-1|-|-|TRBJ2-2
TGCGCCAGCGTAATTACAGATCCAAACACCGGGGAGCTGTTTTTT
CASVITDPNTGELFF
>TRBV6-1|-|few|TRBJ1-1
TGTGCCAGCAGCCCCAAGAGATGGGGGGCTGAAGCTTTCTTT
CASSPKRWGAEAFF
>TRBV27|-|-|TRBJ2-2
TGTGCCAGCAGTTACCAGCACCCCAGGGCTGGGGAGCTGTTTTTT
CASSYQHPRAGELFF
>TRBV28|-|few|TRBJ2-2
TGTGCCAGCTGGGGGTGGAACGCGAACACCGGGGAGCTGTTTTTT
CASWGWNANTGELFF
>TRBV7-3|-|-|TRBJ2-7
TGTGCCAGCAGCCCCTCGGCTGAGCAGTACTTC
CASSPSAEQYF